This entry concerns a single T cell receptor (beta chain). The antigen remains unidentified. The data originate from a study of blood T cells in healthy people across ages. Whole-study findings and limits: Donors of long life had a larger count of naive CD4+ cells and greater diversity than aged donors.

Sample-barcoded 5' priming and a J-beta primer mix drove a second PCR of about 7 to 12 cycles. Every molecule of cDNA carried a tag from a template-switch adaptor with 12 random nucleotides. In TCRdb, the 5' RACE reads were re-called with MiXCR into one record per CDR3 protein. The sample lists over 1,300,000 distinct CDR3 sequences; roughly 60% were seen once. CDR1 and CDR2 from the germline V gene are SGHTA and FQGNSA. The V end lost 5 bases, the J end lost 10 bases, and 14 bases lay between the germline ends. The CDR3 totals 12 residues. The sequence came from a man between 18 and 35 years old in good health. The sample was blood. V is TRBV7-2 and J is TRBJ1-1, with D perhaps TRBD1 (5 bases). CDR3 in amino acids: CASSLVAQVAFF. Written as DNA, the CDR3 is TGTGCCAGCAGCCTAGTAGCACAGGTAGCTTTCTTT. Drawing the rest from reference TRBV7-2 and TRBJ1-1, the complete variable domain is GAGVSQSPSNKVTEKGKDVELRCDPISGHTALYWYRQSLGQGLEFLIYFQGNSAPDKSGLPSDRFSAERTGGSVSTLTIQRTQQEDSAVYLCASSLVAQVAFFGQGTRLTVV.